A single sample is the source of the 31 T cell receptor beta chains below, sequenced in a study of T-cell reconstitution after alpha-beta-depleted transplantation in children. Unique molecular identifiers were incorporated when the TCRbeta library was constructed. MiXCR, applied by TCRdb to the PCR reads, yields one record per CDR3 protein. The sample gives 500,000 or so distinct CDR3 sequences, approximately 10% of which show up once; 12% to 15% is in the top ten. The sequences come from PBMCs, mostly from graft donor cells, collected 180 days after TCRalphabeta/CD19-depleted stem cell transplant. These receptors were taken from a female patient between 2 and 15 years old who had a stem cell transplant for aplastic anemia, so the T cells may come from the graft donor.

V and J are TRBV29-1 and TRBJ2-2; either TRBD1 or TRBD2 may fit D (6 bases each). This CDR3 is 15 amino acids long. Looked up from germline, CDR1 is SQVTM and CDR2 is ANQGSEA. Trimming removed 2 bases from V and 2 bases from J, with 12 bases in between. The CDR3 region is CSVERMGGNTGELFF. CDR3 bases: TGCAGCGTTGAAAGGATGGGGGGCAACACCGGGGAGCTGTTTTTT.

The chain joins TRBV20-1 to TRBJ2-4, with 8 bases fitting TRBD2. The germline CDR1 and CDR2 sequences are DFQATT and SNEGSKA (reference sequence). The V and J ends lost 0 bases and 2 bases, in that order; junction bases with no gene match: 3. This CDR3 is built from 15 residues. CDR3 sequence reads: CSARDSGTTKNIQYF. In DNA, the CDR3 is TGCAGTGCTAGAGATAGCGGGACTACCAAAAACATTCAGTACTTC.

This clonotype was observed a few times. This sequence joins TRBV13 and TRBJ2-7, with TRBD2 matching 10 bases. CDR3 length: 13 residues. Germline loops: CDR1 PRHDT, CDR2 FYEKMQ (reference sequence). V dropped 5 bases and J dropped 12; count of bases not matched to a gene: 10. CDR3 nucleotide sequence: TGTGCCAGCAGCGTCTCTCTAGCGGGAGTGTTGTACGTC. It encodes CASSVSLAGVLYV.

This clonotype was counted a few times. The J gene is TRBJ1-1, the V gene TRBV5-1; weak D call: TRBD1 (5 bases). The CDR3 contains 13 residues. Germline V gene lookup returns CDR1 SGHRS and CDR2 YFSETQ. The germline V and J ends were trimmed by 3 bases and 10 bases, with 16 bases remaining between them. In nucleotides, the CDR3 is TGCGCCAGCAGCTCGGGCGGGACCCTGGGAGCTTTCTTT. Translated: CASSSGGTLGAFF.

This sequence joins TRBV27 and TRBJ2-2; 8 nucleotides match TRBD1. The CDR3 totals 13 residues. CDR1 MNHEY and CDR2 SMNVEV come from the germline V gene (reference sequence). V gave up 5 bases and J gave up 7 bases; unmatched junction bases: 3. The CDR3 sequence: CASSPGQGGELFF. The CDR3 DNA is TGTGCCAGCAGTCCCGGACAGGGCGGGGAGCTGTTTTTT.

There are many counts of this clonotype. The chain combines TRBV28 with TRBJ2-1, with D maybe TRBD2 (6 bases). CDR3 length: 15 residues. Trimming removed 5 bases from V and 2 bases from J, with 13 bases in between. CDR1 and CDR2 from the germline V gene are MDHEN and SYDVKM. The CDR3 region is CASSLLGGTYNEQFF. The CDR3 bases are TGTGCCAGCAGTCTCCTCGGCGGGACCTACAATGAGCAGTTCTTC.

There are a few counts of this clonotype. The chain joins TRBV19 to TRBJ2-3; a weak D match, TRBD1 (5 bases). The CDR3 sequence is 15 residues long. Germline CDR1 LNHDA, CDR2 SQIVND (reference sequence). V was shortened by 4 bases and J by 2 bases, with 13 bases between the two germline ends. CDR3 coding DNA: TGTGCCAGTAGTAAGCCCTGGGGCATCACAGATACGCAGTATTTT. Its translation is CASSKPWGITDTQYF.

The rearrangement links TRBV3-1 to TRBJ2-4; D not resolved. The ends were cut back, 4 bases at V and 2 bases at J, with 12 bases in the middle. Per the germline V gene, CDR1 is LGHDT and CDR2 is YNNKEL (reference sequence). The CDR3 loop spans 15 amino acids. As DNA, the CDR3 is TGTGCCAGCAGCCCCCATCAGGTGTCCAAAAACATTCAGTACTTC. It encodes CASSPHQVSKNIQYF.

This clonotype was detected a few times. The genes are TRBV28 and TRBJ2-7; TRBD2 agrees at 7 bases. The CDR3 spans 16 residues. Germline lookup yields CDR1 MDHEN and CDR2 SYDVKM. V trimming: 9 bases; J trimming: 0 bases; junction bases outside the gene matches: 14. Here the CDR3 DNA reads TGTGCCAGTCGTGCCGGGGGGACTGGAAGCTCCTACGAGCAGTACTTC. Its translation: CASRAGGTGSSYEQYF.

This clonotype was seen repeatedly, ten times or more. CDR3: CATSRPPRWDEQFF. CDR3 nucleotide sequence: TGTGCCACCAGCAGACCACCACGCTGGGATGAGCAGTTCTTC. The chain recombines TRBV15 with TRBJ2-1; D is ambiguous. Germline V gene data show CDR1 as LNHNV and CDR2 as YYDKDF (reference sequence). V was trimmed by 2 bases and J by 8 bases, leaving 13 bases between them. This CDR3 contains 14 residues. The variable domain in full, with the rest retrieved from reference TRBV15 and TRBJ2-1, is DAMVIQNPRYQVTQFGKPVTLSCSQTLNHNVMYWYQQKSSQAPKLLFHYYDKDFNNEADTPDNFQSRRPNTSFCFLDIRSPGLGDTAMYLCATSRPPRWDEQFFGPGTRLTVL.

The rearrangement joins TRBV27 to TRBJ2-7; D is ambiguous. This CDR3 comprises 14 residues. Between the trimmed V and J ends, which lost 5 bases and 0 bases, there was a span of 11 bases. Germline CDR1 reads MNHEY; CDR2 reads SMNVEV (reference sequence). The CDR3 nucleotides are TGTGCCAGCAGTCACGGAAAGGACTCCTACGAGCAGTACTTC. Amino acids: CASSHGKDSYEQYF.

This clonotype was seen more than once but under ten times. The V call is TRBV9, the J call TRBJ2-2; D call uncertain. Trimming removed 4 bases from V and 6 bases from J, with 13 bases in between. The germline gives CDR1 SGDLS, CDR2 YYNGEE. This CDR3 contains 14 residues. The CDR3 DNA sequence: TGTGCCAGCAGCCACCGGACCCCTCCCGGGGAGCTGTTTTTT. Encoded protein: CASSHRTPPGELFF. Filled out from reference TRBV9 and TRBJ2-2, the complete variable domain reads DSGVTQTPKHLITATGQRVTLRCSPRSGDLSVYWYQQSLDQGLQFLIQYYNGEERAKGNILERFSAQQFPDLHSELNLSSLELGDSALYFCASSHRTPPGELFFGEGSRLTVL.

Many counts were recorded for this clonotype. V usage is TRBV14 and J usage is TRBJ2-1; the D gene is possibly TRBD1 (5 bases). Germline CDR1 is SGHDN and CDR2 is FVKESK. Trimming took 3 bases from V and 2 from J, leaving 5 bases between them. This CDR3 comprises 13 residues. Here the CDR3 reads CASSQGPYNEQFF. The DNA of the CDR3 is TGTGCCAGCAGCCAGGGGCCCTACAATGAGCAGTTCTTC.

This clonotype was detected many times. The chain is built from TRBV28 and TRBJ2-2; 9 bases are shared with TRBD1. Germline values: CDR1 MDHEN, CDR2 SYDVKM. The CDR3 has 15 residues. V was clipped by 4 bases and J by 1 base; unmatched bases: 1. The CDR3, as DNA: TGTGCCAGCAGTTCGGGACAGGGGAACACCGGGGAGCTGTTTTTT. Its protein product is CASSSGQGNTGELFF. The variable domain in full, completed from reference TRBV28 and TRBJ2-2, reads DVKVTQSSRYLVKRTGEKVFLECVQDMDHENMFWYRQDPGLGLRLIYFSYDVKMKEKGDIPEGYSVSREKKERFSLILESASTNQTSMYLCASSSGQGNTGELFFGEGSRLTVL.

This clonotype was counted a few times. The chain combines TRBV12-3 or TRBV12-4 with TRBJ1-5, with 8 bases lining up with TRBD1. This CDR3 region has 15 residues. The V gene end was trimmed by 6 bases and the J gene end by 1 base; junction bases not matched to a gene: 5. CDR3 residues: CASSRTGMSNQPQHF. Here the CDR3 DNA reads TGTGCCAGCAGCCGGACAGGGATGAGCAATCAGCCCCAGCATTTT.

This CDR3 reads CAWSFVGNQPQHF. The CDR3, as DNA: TGTGCCTGGAGTTTTGTGGGCAATCAGCCCCAGCATTTT. V and J are TRBV30 and TRBJ1-5, with unresolved D. The V end lost 2 bases, the J end lost 2 bases, and 7 bases lay between the germline ends. Germline CDR1 is GTSNPN and CDR2 is SVGIG (reference sequence). The CDR3 is made up of 13 amino acids.

In its sample, this clonotype was seen many times. The rearrangement joins TRBV4-3 to TRBJ2-3; a weak D match, TRBD2 (6 bases). The germline V and J ends were trimmed by 0 bases and 5 bases, with 15 bases remaining between them. CDR3 length equals 16 residues. The germline V gene has CDR1 LGHNA and CDR2 YSLEER. CDR3 region: CASSQDSGGIGDTQYF. CDR3 DNA: TGCGCCAGCAGCCAAGACAGTGGAGGGATTGGAGATACGCAGTATTTT.

Regarding this clonotype: One junction end does not reproduce the germline sequence, and a read error may be involved. The chain uses TRBV20-1 and TRBJ2-3; D ambiguous. The CDR3 sequence is 15 residues long. CDR1 DFQATT and CDR2 SNEGSKA come from the germline V gene (reference sequence). The CDR3 DNA reads TGCAGTGCTAGGAGGACCCTGATCGGCACAGATACGCAGTATTTC. This sequence encodes CSARRTLIGTDTQYF.

This chain links TRBV7-9 with TRBJ1-6, with D hard to call. The germline gives CDR1 SEHNR, CDR2 FQNEAQ (reference sequence). There are 12 residues in the CDR3. With 5 bases removed from V and 14 bases from J, the gap between germline ends came to 13 bases. The CDR3 sequence: CASSPRVITLHF. The CDR3 nucleotides read TGTGCCAGCAGCCCGCGTGTGATCACCCTCCACTTT.

This clonotype occurred many times. The rearrangement uses TRBV20-1 and TRBJ1-2; D gene uncertain. Germline CDR1 reads DFQATT; CDR2 reads SNEGSKA (reference sequence). V was clipped by 3 bases and J by 4 bases, with 9 bases between them. The CDR3 runs to 12 residues. The CDR3 here is CSARDFFYGYTF. In nucleotides, the CDR3 is TGCAGTGCTAGGGACTTCTTCTATGGCTACACCTTC.

In its sample, this clonotype was seen a few times. The CDR3 sequence is CASSRGGTGTYEQYV. CDR3 in DNA: TGTGCCAGCTCGAGGGGGGGGACAGGCACCTACGAGCAGTACGTC. This sequence joins TRBV7-9 and TRBJ2-7, with D possibly TRBD1 on 8 matching bases. The CDR3 sequence is 15 residues long. Germline V gene sequence: CDR1 SEHNR, CDR2 FQNEAQ (reference sequence). Trimming removed 8 bases at V and 2 bases at J, with 19 bases between.

The chain uses TRBV28 and TRBJ2-5; TRBD2 might be the D (6 bases). Per germline, CDR1 MDHEN and CDR2 SYDVKM. The CDR3 runs to 15 residues. V was cut by 5 bases and J by 1 base, with 14 bases left in between. CDR3 in DNA: TGTGCCAGCAGTGAGATCAGCGGGTCCCAAGAGACCCAGTACTTC. This encodes CASSEISGSQETQYF.

This clonotype was counted many times. CDR3 protein: CASSLIDGRGFF. The CDR3 bases are TGTGCCAGCAGCTTAATCGACGGGAGGGGGTTCTTC. The chain couples TRBV7-9 to TRBJ2-1; TRBD2 aligns across 8 bases. J gave up 15 bases and V 2 bases, and 6 bases lay outside the gene matches. Germline V gene sequence: CDR1 SEHNR, CDR2 FQNEAQ (reference sequence). The CDR3 has 12 amino acids.

This clonotype came up many times. V usage is TRBV20-1 and J usage is TRBJ2-7; TRBD2 matches at 9 bases. The ends lost 3 bases at V and 3 bases at J; junction bases unmatched: 3. The CDR3 is 13 amino acids. The germline gives CDR1 DFQATT, CDR2 SNEGSKA (reference sequence). Here the CDR3 reads CSASTSGLYEQYF. DNA for the CDR3: TGCAGTGCTAGCACTAGCGGGCTCTACGAGCAGTACTTC.

The chain uses TRBV5-5 and TRBJ1-2; D not certain. CDR1 is SGHKS and CDR2 is YYEKEE in the germline V gene (reference sequence). V lost 2 bases and J 8 bases, leaving 13 bases between the germline ends. The CDR3 is 13 residues long. The CDR3 DNA sequence: TGTGCCAGCAGCTTACTAGAGCCCTACGGCTACACCTTC. Its translation is CASSLLEPYGYTF.

There are a few counts of this clonotype. The V call is TRBV5-1, the J call TRBJ2-1; 9 bases map to TRBD2. The V gene end was trimmed by 0 bases and the J gene end by 2 bases; junction bases not matched to a gene: 3. The CDR3 is 16 amino acids. Germline V lookup: CDR1 SGHRS, CDR2 YFSETQ. In DNA, the CDR3 is TGCGCCAGCAGCTTGGTTCTAGCGGGAACCTACAATGAGCAGTTCTTC. Protein product: CASSLVLAGTYNEQFF. The complete variable domain, with remaining parts taken from reference TRBV5-1 and TRBJ2-1, reads KAGVTQTPRYLIKTRGQQVTLSCSPISGHRSVSWYQQTPGQGLQFLFEYFSETQRNKGNFPGRFSGRQFSNSRSEMNVSTLELGDSALYLCASSLVLAGTYNEQFFGPGTRLTVL.

The table lists this clonotype with many counts. This chain uses TRBV29-1 with TRBJ1-5; D not resolved. V lost 5 bases, J lost 0 bases, and 8 bases lay in between. Germline V lookup: CDR1 SQVTM, CDR2 ANQGSEA. This CDR3 has 13 residues. DNA for the CDR3: TGCAGCGTTAGGACGGATAGCAATCAGCCCCAGCATTTT. It codes for CSVRTDSNQPQHF.

This clonotype has just a few counts. J is TRBJ1-1 and V is TRBV13, with D possibly being TRBD1 (5 bases). Trimming stripped 1 base from V and 0 bases from J, with 9 bases between. The CDR3 covers 15 residues. In germline, CDR1 is PRHDT, CDR2 FYEKMQ (reference sequence). The DNA of the CDR3 is TGTGCCAGCAGCTTAGTCCAGGGTATGAACACTGAAGCTTTCTTT. Protein sequence: CASSLVQGMNTEAFF.

This clonotype was seen more than once but under ten times. The chain recombines TRBV28 with TRBJ2-2; D unclear. Germline V gives CDR1 MDHEN, CDR2 SYDVKM. The CDR3 loop spans 13 amino acids. V was cut by 9 bases and J by 3 bases, with 11 bases left in between. The CDR3 coding sequence is TGTGCCAGTTGTAAGGGCCACACCGGGGAGCTGTTTTTT. This codes for CASCKGHTGELFF.

There are a few counts of this clonotype. V gene TRBV5-1 combines with J gene TRBJ2-2, with D perhaps matching TRBD1 (5 bases). The CDR3 is 15 residues long. Germline-derived CDR1 and CDR2 are SGHRS and YFSETQ. V shed 4 bases and J shed 4 bases, with 14 bases lying between them. CDR3 residues: CASSTDTHVTGELFF. The CDR3 DNA reads TGCGCCAGCAGCACGGACACGCACGTCACCGGGGAGCTGTTTTTT.

Only a few counts were recorded for this clonotype. V usage is TRBV29-1 and J usage is TRBJ2-7, with 10 positions matching TRBD1. CDR1 and CDR2 from the germline V gene are SQVTM and ANQGSEA. CDR3 length: 15 amino acids. V lost 6 bases to trimming and J lost 3 bases; unmatched junction nucleotides: 11. The CDR3: CSVVGGDRGVYEQYF. The CDR3 coding sequence is TGCAGCGTCGTGGGGGGGGACAGGGGCGTCTACGAGCAGTACTTC.